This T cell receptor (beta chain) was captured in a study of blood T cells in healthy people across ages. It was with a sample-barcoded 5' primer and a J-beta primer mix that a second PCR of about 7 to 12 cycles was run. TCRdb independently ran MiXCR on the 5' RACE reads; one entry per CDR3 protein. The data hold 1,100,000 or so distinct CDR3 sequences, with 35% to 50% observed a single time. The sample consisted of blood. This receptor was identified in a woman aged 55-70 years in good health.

CDR3 DNA: TGCAGCGTTGAACCGGGACAGGGAGTACCAGATACGCAGTATTTT. Its translation is CSVEPGQGVPDTQYF. The chain has TRBV29-1 and TRBJ2-3, with 9 bases that match TRBD1. Germline V gives CDR1 SQVTM, CDR2 ANQGSEA. The CDR3 spans 15 residues. Losses at the gene ends were 2 bases for V and 4 bases for J; bases not matched to a gene: 7.